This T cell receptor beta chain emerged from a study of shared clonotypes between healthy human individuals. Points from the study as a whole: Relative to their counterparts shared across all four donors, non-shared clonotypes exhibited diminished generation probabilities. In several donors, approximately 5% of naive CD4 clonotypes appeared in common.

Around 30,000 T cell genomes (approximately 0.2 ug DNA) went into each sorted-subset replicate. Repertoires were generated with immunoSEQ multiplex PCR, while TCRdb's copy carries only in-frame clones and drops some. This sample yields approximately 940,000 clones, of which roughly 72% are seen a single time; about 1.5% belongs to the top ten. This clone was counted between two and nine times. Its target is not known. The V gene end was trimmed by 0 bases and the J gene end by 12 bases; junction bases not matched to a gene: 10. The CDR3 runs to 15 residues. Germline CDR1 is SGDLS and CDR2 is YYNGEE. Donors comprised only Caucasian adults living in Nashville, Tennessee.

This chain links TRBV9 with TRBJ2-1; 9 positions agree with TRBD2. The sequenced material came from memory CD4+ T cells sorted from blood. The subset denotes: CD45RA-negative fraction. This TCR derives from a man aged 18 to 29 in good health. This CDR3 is CASSVVSLAGSRQFF. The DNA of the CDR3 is TGTGCCAGCAGCGTAGTGTCTCTAGCGGGGAGTCGGCAGTTCTTC.